These T cell receptor beta chains were read from a single sample in a study of blood T cell repertoires in COVID-19. Profiled with immunoSEQ multiplex PCR; TCRdb holds only in-frame clones, not every one. The table lists around 50,000 clones, about 86% of them singletons. Specimen: peripheral blood. These receptors came from an elderly woman with acute or convalescent COVID-19. CDR3s include the opening cysteine and the closing phenylalanine or tryptophan. The D gene is left open where the match is weak. Only some rows state a clone size, as once, few, many or a class for expanded clones.

D	size	V	J	DNA	CDR3
NA	NA	TRBV5-6	TRBJ1-2	TGTGCCAGCAGCTTGAGCGGATTAGCTAACTATGGCTACACCTTC	CASSLSGLANYGYTF
NA	once	TRBV7-9	TRBJ1-4	TGTGCCAGCAGCCCCAGGGCAACTAATGAAAAACTGTTTTTT	CASSPRATNEKLFF
TRBD1	NA	TRBV30	TRBJ1-4	TGTGCCTGGAGTGGGCTTGGGACAGGGAATGAAAAACTGTTTTTT	CAWSGLGTGNEKLFF
NA	NA	TRBV27	TRBJ1-6	TGTGCCAGCAGCCAAGGGAGGGGACTTTCACCCCTCCACTTT	CASSQGRGLSPLHF
TRBD1	NA	TRBV2	TRBJ1-5	TGTGCCAGCAGAGCCGACAGGGGCAATCAGCCCCAGCATTTT	CASRADRGNQPQHF
TRBD2	NA	TRBV5-6	TRBJ2-2	TGTGCCAGCAGCTTGGCCGGCGGGGGGGCTCCCGGGGAGCTGTTTTTT	CASSLAGGGAPGELFF
TRBD1	NA	TRBV2	TRBJ1-5	TGTGCCAGCAGTGACAGGGGGGATCAGCCCCAGCATTTT	CASSDRGDQPQHF
TRBD1	NA	TRBV27	TRBJ1-6	TGTGCCAGCAGTTTTGAGCCGGGACAGGGACACTCACCCCTCCACTTT	CASSFEPGQGHSPLHF
TRBD1	NA	TRBV6-6	TRBJ2-7	TGTGCCAGCAGCCAAAGACAGGGGTCCTACGAGCAGTACTTC	CASSQRQGSYEQYF
NA	NA	TRBV5-6	TRBJ1-2	TGTGCCAGCAGCTTGCCCCTAGCTAACTATGGCTACACCTTC	CASSLPLANYGYTF
TRBD2	NA	TRBV19	TRBJ2-3	TGTGCCAGTAGCGGTACTAGCGGGGTTGAAGGTACAGATACGCAGTATTTT	CASSGTSGVEGTDTQYF
TRBD1	NA	TRBV30	TRBJ1-6	TGTGCCTGGAGCCCTAGGGGACAGGGACTATCCGGTTGGCCCCTCCACTTT	CAWSPRGQGLSGWPLHF
TRBD1	NA	TRBV3-1/TRBV3-2	TRBJ1-6	TGTGCCAGCAGCCAAAGGACAGGCAATTCACCCCTCCACTTT	CASSQRTGNSPLHF
TRBD2	NA	TRBV7-9	TRBJ2-5	TGTGCCAGCATCAGCGGGGGCCCCCAAGAGACCCAGTACTTC	CASISGGPQETQYF
TRBD1	NA	TRBV6-5	TRBJ1-2	TGTGCCAGCAGAACAGGGGGTGGCTACACCTTC	CASRTGGGYTF
TRBD1	NA	TRBV2	TRBJ1-2	TGTGCCAGCAGTTTCTGGGACAGGGGCGGCTACACCTTC	CASSFWDRGGYTF
TRBD1	NA	TRBV9	TRBJ2-1	TGTGCCAGCAGCTCACGTGGGACAGGGGGTTACAATGAGCAGTTCTTC	CASSSRGTGGYNEQFF
NA	NA	TRBV5-1	TRBJ1-2	TGCGCCAGCAGCGGAAACAGGGCTGGCTACACCTTC	CASSGNRAGYTF
TRBD1	NA	TRBV5-4	TRBJ2-2	TGTGCCAGCAGTTCTAGAGGACAGGTCGCCGGGGAGCTGTTTTTT	CASSSRGQVAGELFF
TRBD2	NA	TRBV9	TRBJ2-1	TGTGCCAGCAGCGTTAGCGGGGGCCACAATGAGCAGTTCTTC	CASSVSGGHNEQFF
NA	NA	TRBV6-4	TRBJ1-1	TGTGCCAGCAGACCACAGGGTTTTTCGGGTGAAGCTTTCTTT	CASRPQGFSGEAFF
TRBD2	NA	TRBV5-4	TRBJ2-1	TGTGCCAGCAGCTTGAGCGGGGCCTCCTACAATGAGCAGTTCTTC	CASSLSGASYNEQFF
NA	NA	TRBV19	TRBJ2-1	TGTGCCAGTAGTTCCTGGGGCAGCAATGAGCAGTTCTTC	CASSSWGSNEQFF
TRBD1	NA	TRBV5-1	TRBJ2-3	TGCGCCAGCAGCTTGGGGGACAGAACAGATACGCAGTATTTT	CASSLGDRTDTQYF
NA	once	TRBV30	TRBJ1-2	TGTGCCTGGAGGGCGACCCAGCGTTCATATGGCTACACCTTC	CAWRATQRSYGYTF
TRBD1	NA	TRBV19	TRBJ2-5	TGTGCCAGTAGCCGAGGACAGGGGGCACGAGAGACCCAGTACTTC	CASSRGQGARETQYF
TRBD1	NA	TRBV7-2	TRBJ1-2	TGTGCCAGCAGCCTCACCGACAGGGATCGAGGCTACACCTTC	CASSLTDRDRGYTF
NA	NA	TRBV5-1	TRBJ2-3	TGCGCCAGCAGCTTGGTGGCTAGCGGCACAGATACGCAGTATTTT	CASSLVASGTDTQYF